This entry describes one T cell receptor beta chain. Its binding antigen is unknown. It has no much larger one-base neighbor in the sample; base qualities were not kept. Genomic DNA served as template for TCR beta VDJ combination and CDR3 sequence profiling. TCR repertoire sequencing was run on an Illumina HiSeq 2000. For the original study's pipeline: Repertoire assessment relied on Simpson's diversity index, CDR3 size and DJ length profiles, and TRBV/TRBJ rearrangement plots. The most abundant DNA sequence in the deep sequencing data was defined as the immunodominant clone. CDR3 amino acid sequences were screened for sharing across subjects and were compared with published repertoires and the VDJdb database. TCRdb reprocessing: public reads trimmed at Q25 with fastp, clones called with MiXCR, in-frame beta chains kept. One record per CDR3 amino acid sequence lists the most common genes and DNA. TCRdb's processing, not the authors', yielded these V and J calls. The table for this sample lists roughly 420,000 distinct CDR3 sequences; 65% to 80% of them were counted only once. 4% of the sample rests with the top ten.

TCR repertoires of sorted CD4+ and CD8+ blood T cells from severe aplastic anemia patients and healthy subjects were deep-sequenced in the study. Ficoll-Paque density gradient centrifugation was used to isolate peripheral blood mononuclear cells. Before DNA extraction, CD4+ and CD8+ T cells were sorted by FACS or by magnetic beads. The data stem from a study of CD8+CD57+ T cells in acquired aplastic anemia (dated 2018 in TCRdb). As for the study more broadly: Extracted DNA from sorted CD4+ and CD8+ cells averaged about 2.9 ug, ranging from roughly 0.17 to 27.4 ug. An average of approximately 10 million reads for CD4+ cells and under 12 million reads for CD8+ cells was obtained from healthy donor samples.

On the study overall, not on this receptor specifically: CD8+ Simpson's diversity did not differ significantly between patients and healthy controls (P=0.060). Roughly 30 CD8+ CDR3 sequences were shared between patients and controls but appeared highly expressed in patients and within their immunodominant clones.

CDR3 length: 13 amino acids, cysteine to phenylalanine. Only the CDR3 DNA stays, 39 bases, in frame from base 1. CDR1 and CDR2, looked up from the germline V gene, are MNHNS and SASEGT. V is cut back by 10 bases and J by 10 bases, with 10 bases in the junction unmatched. The sample taken for sequencing was sorted CD4+, CD8+, or CD8+CD57+ T cells (not recorded which) from PBMCs. This sequence was found in a human donor in good health, serving as a control. This receptor chain uses TRBV6-1 and TRBJ1-6; TRBD1 aligns with 7 central bases. The DNA is TGTGCCACCCAAGGGGGCGAGGGATCACCCCTCCACTTT. Translated, this is CATQGGEGSPLHF.